Each of the 3 T cell receptor beta chains below was sequenced from the same sample in a study of cytomegalovirus exposure and HLA in healthy donors. This PCR relied on a set of 60 Vbeta primers and 13 Jbeta primers. Assay: immunoSEQ multiplex PCR; the TCRdb copy retains only in-frame clones and omits some. The sample comprises some 200,000 clones, roughly four fifths of which are singletons, and 1.6% rests with the top ten. Sequencing used PBMCs. The receptors were gathered from a man in his fifties or sixties in good health and CMV-seronegative.

V and J are TRBV28 and TRBJ1-2; 8 nucleotides agree with TRBD1. Unmatched junction bases numbered 12, after V lost 5 bases and J lost 7 bases. The CDR3 covers 15 residues. Germline assignment: CDR1 MDHEN and CDR2 SYDVKM. The CDR3 DNA is TGTGCCAGCAGTCCTACCATCGGACAGGGCGCTGGCTACACCTTC. As protein: CASSPTIGQGAGYTF.

The chain combines TRBV19 with TRBJ2-2; 8 nucleotides agree with TRBD1. The CDR3 spans 17 residues. The V segment lost 3 bases and the J segment 4 bases; nucleotides outside the gene matches: 10. Germline V gene data show CDR1 as LNHDA and CDR2 as SQIVND (reference sequence). In DNA, the CDR3 is TGTGCCAGTAGTATGTCAGGGGGCTCCCGAGGCACCGGGGAGCTGTTTTTT. It yields the protein CASSMSGGSRGTGELFF.

The rearrangement uses TRBV6-5 and TRBJ2-7; 8 bases are a match to TRBD1. Germline lookup yields CDR1 MNHEY and CDR2 SVGAGI. V lost 0 bases and J lost 2; bases outside the gene matches: 3. This CDR3 spans 15 amino acids. CDR3 sequence: CASSYSQGATYEQYF. CDR3 in DNA: TGTGCCAGCAGTTACTCGCAGGGGGCCACCTACGAGCAGTACTTC.